This T cell receptor (beta chain) was identified during a study of preoperative IRX-2 immunotherapy in early breast cancer. Treatment denoted: preoperative locoregional IRX-2 cytokine immunotherapy. Samples came from a phase Ib trial of preoperative locoregional IRX-2 cytokine immunotherapy. Data came from immunoSEQ multiplex PCR; TCRdb stores just in-frame clones and leaves some out. The profile shows 60,000 or so clones, approximately 94% of them singletons. V was clipped by 5 bases and J by 7 bases, with 18 bases between them. The CDR3 covers 15 residues. Germline assignment: CDR1 MNHEY and CDR2 SVGAGI.

This receptor was taken from a human donor with breast cancer. The chain couples TRBV6-5 to TRBJ1-5, with D perhaps matching TRBD1 (5 bases). Sampling was performed from a patient treated with IRX-2 immunotherapy. The CDR3 spells CASSPSGRAWQPQHF. CDR3 nucleotides: TGTGCCAGCAGTCCCTCGGGCAGGGCTTGGCAGCCCCAGCATTTT.